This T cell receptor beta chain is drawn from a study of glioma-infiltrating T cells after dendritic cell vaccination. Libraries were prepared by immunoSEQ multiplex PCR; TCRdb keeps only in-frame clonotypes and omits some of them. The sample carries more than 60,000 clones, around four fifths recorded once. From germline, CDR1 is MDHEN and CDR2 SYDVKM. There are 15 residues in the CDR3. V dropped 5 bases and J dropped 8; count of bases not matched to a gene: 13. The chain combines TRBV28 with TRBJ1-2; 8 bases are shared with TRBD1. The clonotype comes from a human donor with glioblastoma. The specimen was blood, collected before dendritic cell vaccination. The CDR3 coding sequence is TGTGCCAGCAGTAGTCTTCCCCGGACAGGGAAGGGCTACACCTTC. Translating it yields CASSSLPRTGKGYTF.